This is a list of T cell receptor beta chains from one sample in a study of a mutant IDH1 vaccine in newly diagnosed glioma. Measured with immunoSEQ multiplex PCR; TCRdb has only the in-frame clones, and not every one. The sample records tens of thousands of clones, roughly 80% being singletons. No antigen is known for these receptors. Here the sequenced sample was PBMCs, taken from a glioma patient whose treatment included an IDH1 peptide vaccine. The receptors derive from a woman in her 50s with glioma. Both conserved end residues are part of each CDR3. D genes are given only for firm matches. The size field is filled for only some rows; it gives once, few, many or a size class.

abundance: NA; v_gene: TRBV19; d_gene: NA; j_gene: TRBJ1-1; CDR3aa: CASSIGGEAFF; CDR3nt: TGTGCCAGTAGTATAGGGGGTGAAGCTTTCTTT
abundance: few; v_gene: TRBV6-5; d_gene: TRBD1; j_gene: TRBJ1-2; CDR3aa: CASSGGTGNPYGYTF; CDR3nt: TGTGCCAGCAGTGGGGGGACAGGGAACCCCTATGGCTACACCTTC
abundance: NA; v_gene: TRBV5-1; d_gene: NA; j_gene: TRBJ1-2; CDR3aa: CASSPGQTYGYTF; CDR3nt: TGCGCCAGCAGCCCCGGACAGACCTATGGCTACACCTTC
abundance: NA; v_gene: TRBV5-6; d_gene: TRBD2; j_gene: TRBJ2-7; CDR3aa: CASSSPGGGRGSYEQYF; CDR3nt: TGTGCCAGCAGCTCCCCCGGGGGGGGCAGAGGGTCCTACGAGCAGTACTTC
abundance: NA; v_gene: TRBV19; d_gene: NA; j_gene: TRBJ1-5; CDR3aa: CASSTQKQGTFSFGNQPQHF; CDR3nt: TGTGCCAGTAGTACCCAGAAACAGGGTACTTTCTCTTTTGGCAATCAGCCCCAGCATTTT
abundance: NA; v_gene: TRBV29-1; d_gene: NA; j_gene: TRBJ2-5; CDR3aa: CSSGSNFLGETQYF; CDR3nt: TGCAGTTCCGGGTCAAATTTCTTAGGAGAGACCCAGTACTTC
abundance: once; v_gene: TRBV9; d_gene: NA; j_gene: TRBJ2-2; CDR3aa: CASSVAHGGRTGELFF; CDR3nt: TGTGCCAGCAGCGTAGCTCACGGGGGCCGGACCGGGGAGCTGTTTTTT
abundance: NA; v_gene: TRBV11-2; d_gene: NA; j_gene: TRBJ2-7; CDR3aa: CASSLSTYEQYF; CDR3nt: TGTGCCAGCAGCTTAAGCACATACGAGCAGTACTTC
abundance: NA; v_gene: TRBV7-2; d_gene: NA; j_gene: TRBJ2-2; CDR3aa: CASSLGGGLNTGELFF; CDR3nt: TGTGCCAGCAGCTTAGGAGGGGGGCTCAACACCGGGGAGCTGTTTTTT
abundance: NA; v_gene: TRBV7-9; d_gene: NA; j_gene: TRBJ2-4; CDR3aa: CASSPGGRKNIQYF; CDR3nt: TGTGCCAGCAGCCCCGGGGGACGGAAAAACATTCAGTACTTC
abundance: once; v_gene: TRBV6-5; d_gene: NA; j_gene: TRBJ2-2; CDR3aa: CASSGNAGPTGELFF; CDR3nt: TGTGCCAGCAGTGGAAACGCGGGGCCGACCGGGGAGCTGTTTTTT
abundance: NA; v_gene: TRBV10-3; d_gene: NA; j_gene: TRBJ1-6; CDR3aa: CAISEGSGVYSPLHF; CDR3nt: TGTGCCATCAGTGAAGGGTCAGGGGTCTATTCACCCCTCCACTTT
abundance: NA; v_gene: TRBV28; d_gene: NA; j_gene: TRBJ2-4; CDR3aa: CASSSTGEGNIQYF; CDR3nt: TGTGCCAGCAGTTCAACAGGGGAGGGAAACATTCAGTACTTC
abundance: NA; v_gene: TRBV10-3; d_gene: NA; j_gene: TRBJ1-3; CDR3aa: CAISDGGRGGNTIYF; CDR3nt: TGTGCCATCAGCGATGGGGGACGCGGTGGAAACACCATATATTTT
abundance: NA; v_gene: TRBV5-1; d_gene: NA; j_gene: TRBJ1-1; CDR3aa: CASSFQGGTEAFF; CDR3nt: TGCGCCAGCAGCTTTCAGGGTGGCACTGAAGCTTTCTTT
abundance: once; v_gene: TRBV10-2; d_gene: TRBD2; j_gene: TRBJ2-3; CDR3aa: CASSLLPGKLAGGRSTDTQYF; CDR3nt: TGCGCCAGCAGTCTCCTTCCGGGGAAACTAGCGGGGGGGCGGTCCACAGATACGCAGTATTTT
abundance: NA; v_gene: TRBV6-5; d_gene: NA; j_gene: TRBJ2-1; CDR3aa: CASSNGAKGYNEQFF; CDR3nt: TGTGCCAGCAGTAATGGAGCCAAGGGCTACAATGAGCAGTTCTTC
abundance: NA; v_gene: TRBV18; d_gene: TRBD1; j_gene: TRBJ1-6; CDR3aa: CASSPPGQGSSPLHF; CDR3nt: TGTGCCAGCTCACCACCAGGACAGGGTAGTTCACCCCTCCACTTT
abundance: NA; v_gene: TRBV6-6; d_gene: TRBD1; j_gene: TRBJ1-5; CDR3aa: CASTPTGGGQPQHF; CDR3nt: TGTGCCAGCACTCCCACAGGGGGCGGTCAGCCCCAGCATTTT
abundance: NA; v_gene: TRBV28; d_gene: NA; j_gene: TRBJ2-7; CDR3aa: CASSLQGNEQYF; CDR3nt: TGTGCCAGCAGTTTACAGGGGAACGAGCAGTACTTC
abundance: NA; v_gene: TRBV19; d_gene: NA; j_gene: TRBJ1-3; CDR3aa: CASSIGTGNTIYF; CDR3nt: TGTGCCAGTAGTATAGGGACTGGAAACACCATATATTTT
abundance: NA; v_gene: TRBV29-1; d_gene: NA; j_gene: TRBJ1-1; CDR3aa: CSAQTATTEAFF; CDR3nt: TGCAGCGCTCAGACAGCCACCACTGAAGCTTTCTTT
abundance: NA; v_gene: TRBV19; d_gene: NA; j_gene: TRBJ2-1; CDR3aa: CASSMEGASYNEQFF; CDR3nt: TGTGCCAGTAGTATGGAGGGGGCAAGCTACAATGAGCAGTTCTTC
abundance: NA; v_gene: TRBV10-3; d_gene: NA; j_gene: TRBJ1-2; CDR3aa: CATVRALDYGYTF; CDR3nt: TGTGCCACCGTTCGGGCATTGGACTATGGCTACACCTTC
abundance: NA; v_gene: TRBV6-1; d_gene: NA; j_gene: TRBJ2-3; CDR3aa: CASSKLPTPPDTQYF; CDR3nt: TGTGCCAGCAGTAAACTTCCCACCCCCCCAGATACGCAGTATTTT
abundance: NA; v_gene: TRBV6-1; d_gene: NA; j_gene: TRBJ1-5; CDR3aa: CASSARASNQPQHF; CDR3nt: TGTGCCAGCAGTGCCAGGGCCAGCAATCAGCCCCAGCATTTT
abundance: NA; v_gene: TRBV6-4; d_gene: NA; j_gene: TRBJ1-2; CDR3aa: CASSDSAGGYGYTF; CDR3nt: TGTGCCAGCAGTGACTCGGCGGGCGGCTATGGCTACACCTTC
abundance: NA; v_gene: TRBV7-9; d_gene: NA; j_gene: TRBJ1-2; CDR3aa: CASSLGLEELTF; CDR3nt: TGTGCCAGCAGCTTAGGTCTGGAGGAGCTCACCTTC
abundance: NA; v_gene: TRBV29-1; d_gene: TRBD1; j_gene: TRBJ1-2; CDR3aa: CSARGQGKGGYTF; CDR3nt: TGCAGCGCGCGGGGACAGGGAAAGGGCGGCTACACCTTC
abundance: once; v_gene: TRBV25-1; d_gene: TRBD1; j_gene: TRBJ1-2; CDR3aa: CASSEAGGGGYGYTF; CDR3nt: TGTGCCAGCAGTGAGGCAGGGGGCGGGGGCTATGGCTACACCTTC
abundance: NA; v_gene: TRBV28; d_gene: TRBD1; j_gene: TRBJ1-2; CDR3aa: CASSSFGTGINNYGYTF; CDR3nt: TGTGCCAGCAGTTCCTTCGGGACAGGAATTAACAACTATGGCTACACCTTC
abundance: NA; v_gene: TRBV5-1; d_gene: NA; j_gene: TRBJ1-3; CDR3aa: CASSPGSSGNTIYF; CDR3nt: TGCGCCAGCAGCCCCGGGAGTTCTGGAAACACCATATATTTT
abundance: NA; v_gene: TRBV4-2; d_gene: TRBD2; j_gene: TRBJ2-3; CDR3aa: CASRFVGGAATDTQYF; CDR3nt: TGTGCCAGCAGATTCGTCGGGGGGGCAGCAACAGATACGCAGTATTTT
abundance: NA; v_gene: TRBV19; d_gene: TRBD1; j_gene: TRBJ1-2; CDR3aa: CASRGTGVYGYTF; CDR3nt: TGTGCCAGTAGGGGGACAGGCGTCTATGGCTACACCTTC
abundance: NA; v_gene: TRBV9; d_gene: NA; j_gene: TRBJ2-4; CDR3aa: CASSVDPKNIQYF; CDR3nt: TGTGCCAGCAGCGTAGATCCGAAAAACATTCAGTACTTC
abundance: NA; v_gene: TRBV2; d_gene: TRBD1; j_gene: TRBJ2-7; CDR3aa: CASSETTGGYEQYF; CDR3nt: TGTGCCAGCAGTGAAACGACAGGGGGCTACGAGCAGTACTTC
abundance: NA; v_gene: TRBV7-8; d_gene: TRBD2; j_gene: TRBJ2-1; CDR3aa: CASSLAVAGGLSYNEQFF; CDR3nt: TGTGCCAGCAGCTTAGCGGTAGCGGGGGGGTTATCATACAATGAGCAGTTCTTC
abundance: once; v_gene: TRBV13; d_gene: TRBD2; j_gene: TRBJ2-1; CDR3aa: CASSSRVAGGPHNEQFF; CDR3nt: TGTGCCAGCAGCTCCCGGGTAGCGGGGGGGCCCCACAATGAGCAGTTCTTC
abundance: NA; v_gene: TRBV6-5; d_gene: TRBD1; j_gene: TRBJ1-4; CDR3aa: CASSYSGQLEKLFF; CDR3nt: TGTGCCAGCAGTTACTCGGGACAGCTTGAAAAACTGTTTTTT
abundance: NA; v_gene: TRBV29-1; d_gene: NA; j_gene: TRBJ1-4; CDR3aa: CSVVARNEKLFF; CDR3nt: TGCAGCGTTGTCGCCCGTAATGAAAAACTGTTTTTT
abundance: once; v_gene: TRBV5-1; d_gene: NA; j_gene: TRBJ1-2; CDR3aa: CASSLDRGQRGYTF; CDR3nt: TGCGCCAGCAGCTTGGATCGGGGCCAGCGGGGCTACACCTTC
abundance: NA; v_gene: TRBV5-1; d_gene: NA; j_gene: TRBJ2-3; CDR3aa: CASRPGSTDTQYF; CDR3nt: TGCGCCAGCAGGCCCGGGAGCACAGATACGCAGTATTTT
abundance: NA; v_gene: TRBV6-1; d_gene: TRBD2; j_gene: TRBJ2-7; CDR3aa: CASSEEAGDSYEQYF; CDR3nt: TGTGCCAGCAGTGAAGAAGCGGGGGACTCCTACGAGCAGTACTTC
abundance: NA; v_gene: TRBV27; d_gene: TRBD1; j_gene: TRBJ1-4; CDR3aa: CASSPQGREGEKLFF; CDR3nt: TGTGCCAGCAGCCCACAGGGGAGGGAAGGTGAAAAACTGTTTTTT
abundance: NA; v_gene: TRBV6-1; d_gene: NA; j_gene: TRBJ1-2; CDR3aa: CASSELPYGYTF; CDR3nt: TGTGCCAGCAGTGAACTCCCTTATGGCTACACCTTC
abundance: NA; v_gene: TRBV30; d_gene: TRBD1; j_gene: TRBJ2-5; CDR3aa: CAWFEPGQGGETQYF; CDR3nt: TGTGCCTGGTTTGAACCGGGACAGGGAGGAGAGACCCAGTACTTC
abundance: NA; v_gene: TRBV7-6; d_gene: NA; j_gene: TRBJ2-3; CDR3aa: CASSVTMGTDTQYF; CDR3nt: TGTGCCAGCAGCGTCACGATGGGCACAGATACGCAGTATTTT
abundance: NA; v_gene: TRBV5-1; d_gene: NA; j_gene: TRBJ2-2; CDR3aa: CASSSWSSGELFF; CDR3nt: TGCGCCAGCAGCTCTTGGTCTTCCGGGGAGCTGTTTTTT
abundance: NA; v_gene: TRBV10-3; d_gene: NA; j_gene: TRBJ2-1; CDR3aa: CAIKRDSDSYNEQFF; CDR3nt: TGTGCCATCAAGAGGGACTCGGACTCCTACAATGAGCAGTTCTTC
abundance: NA; v_gene: TRBV15; d_gene: NA; j_gene: TRBJ1-2; CDR3aa: CATSRGLGDSYGYTF; CDR3nt: TGTGCCACCAGCAGAGGTCTAGGGGATTCCTATGGCTACACCTTC
abundance: once; v_gene: TRBV4-1; d_gene: TRBD1; j_gene: TRBJ1-2; CDR3aa: CASSQIQLDRVHYGYTF; CDR3nt: TGCGCCAGCAGCCAGATACAATTGGACAGGGTCCACTATGGCTACACCTTC
abundance: NA; v_gene: TRBV29-1; d_gene: TRBD1; j_gene: TRBJ2-3; CDR3aa: CSAAQGVDTQYF; CDR3nt: TGCAGCGCCGCTCAGGGGGTAGATACGCAGTATTTT
abundance: NA; v_gene: TRBV5-1; d_gene: NA; j_gene: TRBJ1-6; CDR3aa: CASSLQAGNNSPLHF; CDR3nt: TGCGCCAGCAGCCTGCAGGCAGGGAACAATTCACCCCTCCACTTT
abundance: NA; v_gene: TRBV25-1; d_gene: NA; j_gene: TRBJ1-2; CDR3aa: CASSMGGGYTF; CDR3nt: TGTGCCAGCAGTATGGGGGGTGGCTACACCTTC